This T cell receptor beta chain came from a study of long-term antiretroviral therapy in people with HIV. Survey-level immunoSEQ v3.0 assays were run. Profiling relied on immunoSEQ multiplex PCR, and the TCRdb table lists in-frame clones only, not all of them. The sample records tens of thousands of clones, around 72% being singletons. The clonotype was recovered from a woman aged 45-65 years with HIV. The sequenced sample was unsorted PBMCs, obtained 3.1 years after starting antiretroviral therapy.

The CDR3 sequence: CASRPEPVGADGELFF. The CDR3, as DNA: TGCGCCAGCAGACCAGAGCCCGTTGGAGCCGACGGGGAGCTGTTTTTT. V gene TRBV4-1 combines with J gene TRBJ2-2; no clear D. CDR1 and CDR2 from the germline V gene are MGHRA and YSYEKL. There are 16 residues in the CDR3. V lost 6 bases, J lost 7 bases, and 21 bases lay in between.